This T cell receptor beta chain emerged from a study of cytomegalovirus exposure and HLA in healthy donors (dated by TCRdb to between 2016 and 2019). At the level of the whole study: According to a later analysis, one platform produced both the roughly 120 validation repertoires and the 670 or so repertoires of the first cohort. The aim of the study was to test whether cataloging public T cell receptors could identify signatures of past pathogen exposure. Along with the 666-subject first cohort, a separate validation cohort of about 110 different subjects was used. The study combined high-throughput TCR immunosequencing, statistical association of individual TCRs with disease status, and machine learning to predict cytomegalovirus infection status.

This clone has more than one count but fewer than ten. Its antigen has not been determined. One end of the junction does not line up with germline, which may come from a read error. Library prep was done by the immunoSEQ multiplex PCR assay. The paper's data handling went like this. A statistical classification framework was built to diagnose cytomegalovirus status from the catalog of TCR beta chain sequences. As stored in TCRdb, this immuneACCESS dataset retains in-frame rearrangements with V and J assigned. A fraction of the clones does not appear; measured against another copy, unresolved V genes explain less than half of the discrepancy, and the remainder lacks a known reason. That table is the source of V, J and clone size, and D and trimming were worked out from the DNA. The sample table holds under 150,000 clones, of which 88% were seen once. 7.5% to 8.5% of the sample lies in the top ten.

The research as a whole found: Across donors, most TCR sequences were observed very rarely, whereas some public TCRs were present in many individuals. The validation cohort had no HLA typing available for a later analysis, so co-occurrence within that cohort was assessed over all 110 or so repertoires. The study listed 150 to 200 TCR beta chains as associated with cytomegalovirus. A later analysis found that TCRs clustered in the first cohort also tended to co-occur in the 120 validation repertoires, with 90% to 95% of cluster scores above 0. The authors suggested that the approach could potentially be extended to other disease states and immunological phenotypes. Cytomegalovirus status was reported to be diagnosed by the classifier with high specificity and sensitivity in both the original and validation cohorts. In vitro tests confirmed that a few of the cytomegalovirus-associated TCR beta chains recognize cytomegalovirus antigens.

The donors were included in the validation cohort of some 110 subjects, a group kept apart from the approximately 700-subject first cohort. The germline V gene sets CDR1 to MNHNS and CDR2 to SASEGT. The CDR3 sequence holds 13 residues, the cysteine and phenylalanine included. Here the CDR3 DNA is all that survives: 39 bases in frame from base 1. The sequencing sample was made of PBMCs. The rearranged chain carries TRBV6-1 and TRBJ1-2; TRBD1 is a weak D gene call, 5 bases matching. This receptor was taken from a woman aged 18-29 years in good health and CMV-seropositive. The CDR3 in this case is CANSQGLSYGYTF. The bases read TGTGCCAACAGTCAGGGTCTGAGCTATGGCTACACCTTC.